These 18 T cell receptor beta chains were sequenced from one sample in a study of PD-1 blockade in classical Hodgkin lymphoma. Every patient had relapsed following autologous stem cell transplantation, and cohorts differed in brentuximab vedotin exposure. Data came from immunoSEQ multiplex PCR; TCRdb stores just in-frame clones and leaves some out. The sample consists of some 13,000 clones, around nine tenths of them appearing once. Source: peripheral blood mononuclear cells (PBMCs), taken at baseline. These receptors originate from a human donor with classical Hodgkin lymphoma.

The J gene is TRBJ1-4, the V gene TRBV9; D may be TRBD1 (5 bases). CDR1 and CDR2 from the germline V gene are SGDLS and YYNGEE. V lost 1 base to trimming and J lost 2 bases, with 12 bases between them. The CDR3 covers 16 residues. The CDR3 region is CASSVHPKGTNEKLFF. The CDR3 DNA reads as TGTGCCAGCAGCGTACATCCGAAGGGGACTAATGAAAAACTGTTTTTT.

The gene calls are TRBV6-4 and TRBJ2-3; 8 nucleotides align to TRBD2. CDR3 length: 16 residues. Germline V gene sequence: CDR1 MRHNA, CDR2 SNTAGT. J gave up 1 base and V 5 bases, and 8 bases lay outside the gene matches. The CDR3 coding sequence is TGTGCCAGCAGTTCCAGCGGGGGCTCCGGCACAGATACGCAGTATTTT. Its protein product is CASSSSGGSGTDTQYF.

V is TRBV27 and J is TRBJ2-7; D gene unclear. Trimming took off 4 bases at V and 4 bases at J, with 14 bases between the two ends. Germline assignment: CDR1 MNHEY and CDR2 SMNVEV (reference sequence). The CDR3 length is 14 residues. The CDR3, as DNA: TGTGCCAGCAGTTATTCGGCTGCCCTTTACGAGCAGTACTTC. It codes for CASSYSAALYEQYF.

DNA for the CDR3: TGTGCCAGCAGTTATGAGGGGGGCAGCTATGGCTACACCTTC. Residues: CASSYEGGSYGYTF. The gene calls are TRBV6-5 and TRBJ1-2, with D possibly TRBD1 on 6 matching bases. Trimming pared 3 bases from V and 4 bases from J, leaving 12 bases between. CDR1 and CDR2 from the germline V gene are MNHEY and SVGAGI. The CDR3 runs to 14 residues.

This clone was recorded only once. This chain uses TRBV10-3 with TRBJ1-5; 11 bases line up with TRBD1. Germline V gene sequence: CDR1 ENHRY, CDR2 SYGVKD. With V trimmed by 4 bases and J by 1 base, 0 bases remained unmatched. This CDR3 has 15 amino acids. The CDR3 here is CAISGDRGSNQPQHF. CDR3 nucleotide sequence: TGTGCCATCAGTGGGGACAGGGGGAGCAATCAGCCCCAGCATTTT.

J is TRBJ1-5 and V is TRBV30; D may be TRBD1 (5 bases). Per the germline V gene, CDR1 is GTSNPN and CDR2 is SVGIG (reference sequence). CDR3 length: 16 residues. Trimming left V 0 bases short and J 2 bases short, with 14 bases between. CDR3 loop: CAWSVPRGRGNQPQHF. Here the CDR3 DNA reads TGTGCCTGGAGTGTACCTCGCGGCAGGGGCAATCAGCCCCAGCATTTT.

V is TRBV18 and J is TRBJ1-4; D perhaps matches TRBD1 (5 bases). The CDR3 spans 20 residues. V lost 4 bases, J lost 1 base, and 25 bases lay in between. The germline V gene has CDR1 KGHSH and CDR2 LQKENI. The chain's CDR3 is CASSQKTGGRGPVTNEKLFF. In DNA form, the CDR3 reads TGTGCCAGCTCACAAAAAACCGGGGGTCGCGGGCCTGTAACTAATGAAAAACTGTTTTTT. The variable domain in full, with the rest retrieved from reference TRBV18 and TRBJ1-4, is NAGVMQNPRHLVRRRGQEARLRCSPMKGHSHVYWYRQLPEEGLKFMVYLQKENIIDESGMPKERFSAEFPKEGPSILRIQQVVRGDSAAYFCASSQKTGGRGPVTNEKLFFGSGTQLSVL.

This clone was recorded a few times. CDR3 DNA sequence: TGTGCCAGCAGCCGCGGACTAGCGGGAGTGGAGACCCAGTACTTC. As protein: CASSRGLAGVETQYF. This chain links TRBV7-3 with TRBJ2-5, with 13 positions matching TRBD2. The CDR3 has 15 amino acids. Trimming removed 5 bases from V and 5 bases from J; junction bases left unmatched: 5. CDR1 and CDR2 (germline): SGHTA, FQGTGA.

The rearrangement joins TRBV18 to TRBJ2-7, with D uncertain. Trimming removed 3 bases from V and 5 bases from J, with 14 bases in between. Germline V gene sequence: CDR1 KGHSH, CDR2 LQKENI. This CDR3 has 14 residues. The chain's CDR3 is CASSPDGRAHEQYF. Here the CDR3 DNA reads TGTGCCAGCTCACCGGACGGCCGAGCCCACGAGCAGTACTTC.

Written as DNA, the CDR3 is TGTGCCAGCAGCTCCCCGGGGGATACGCAGTATTTT. Amino acids: CASSSPGDTQYF. V is TRBV5-4 and J is TRBJ2-3; D might be TRBD2 (5 bases). CDR1 SGHNT and CDR2 YYREEE come from the germline V gene (reference sequence). This CDR3 has 12 residues. Trimming pared 3 bases from V and 6 bases from J, leaving 8 bases between.

This clone was observed a few times. The chain is built from TRBV4-1 and TRBJ1-2, with 10 nucleotides matching TRBD1. The CDR3 contains 16 residues. V lost 0 bases to trimming and J lost 6 bases; unmatched junction nucleotides: 7. CDR1 and CDR2 from the germline V gene are MGHRA and YSYEKL. In DNA form, the CDR3 reads TGCGCCAGCAGCCAAGAGGACAGGGGGGGGCTTCATGGCTACACCTTC. Translating gives CASSQEDRGGLHGYTF.

The rearrangement joins TRBV11-3 to TRBJ1-1; no clear D gene. The ends were cut back, 1 base at V and 10 bases at J, with 13 bases in the middle. Per the germline V gene, CDR1 is SGHNT and CDR2 is YENEEA. CDR3 size: 13 residues. The CDR3 spells CASSLGVSGRAFF. DNA for the CDR3: TGTGCCAGCAGCTTAGGGGTTTCCGGGAGAGCTTTCTTT.

The V gene is TRBV9, the J gene TRBJ1-1; D is possibly TRBD1 (5 bases). Per the germline V gene, CDR1 is SGDLS and CDR2 is YYNGEE. V dropped 3 bases and J dropped 1 base, with 7 bases sitting between them. The length of the CDR3 is 13 residues. In DNA form, the CDR3 reads TGTGCCAGCAGCGCCCAGGGGAACACTGAAGCTTTCTTT. It encodes CASSAQGNTEAFF.

This chain links TRBV6-1 with TRBJ2-5; no definite D call. V dropped 6 bases and J dropped 4 bases, with 12 bases sitting between them. The length of the CDR3 is 13 residues. Germline lookup yields CDR1 MNHNS and CDR2 SASEGT. Here the CDR3 DNA reads TGTGCCAGCAGAAGAAGGACGGGAGAGACCCAGTACTTC. Translating it yields CASRRRTGETQYF.

The chain combines TRBV30 with TRBJ1-4; weak D call: TRBD1 (5 bases). Deletions cut 1 base from V and 8 bases from J, with 20 bases between. This CDR3 is built from 16 residues. Per germline, CDR1 GTSNPN and CDR2 SVGIG (reference sequence). The DNA for the CDR3 is TGTGCCTGGAGTGGAATTCTCGGGACGGGCGAGGAAAAACTGTTTTTT. Amino acid sequence: CAWSGILGTGEEKLFF.

The chain uses TRBV7-2 and TRBJ2-5, with D perhaps matching TRBD2 (6 bases). The J call may be faulty, since TRBJ2-7 better matches the DNA end. CDR1 is SGHTA, CDR2 FQGNSA, per germline. The CDR3 has 19 residues. The CDR3 loop reads CASSLARVRSQGLPIEQYF. CDR3 bases: TGTGCCAGCAGCTTAGCCAGAGTTAGGTCCCAGGGACTTCCCATCGAGCAGTACTTC.

The chain combines TRBV13 with TRBJ2-7; 9 nucleotides align to TRBD1. Germline CDR1 and CDR2: PRHDT and FYEKMQ (reference sequence). V lost 1 base, J lost 4 bases, and 5 bases stayed unmatched. The CDR3 runs 15 residues. CDR3 DNA sequence: TGTGCCAGCAGCTTAGTGGTAGGACAGGGGTACGAGCAGTACTTC. Its translation is CASSLVVGQGYEQYF.

This rearrangement joins TRBV19 to TRBJ2-7; D could derive from TRBD1 or TRBD2 (5 bases each). In germline, CDR1 is LNHDA, CDR2 SQIVND (reference sequence). The V end was cut by 3 bases, the J end by 2 bases, with 17 bases between. The CDR3 is 16 residues long. CDR3 sequence: CASSIYRGSTTYEQYF. Written as DNA, the CDR3 is TGTGCCAGTAGTATCTATCGGGGCAGTACCACCTACGAGCAGTACTTC.